Presented here are 20 T cell receptor beta chains from one specimen sequenced in a study of blood T cells in healthy people across ages. Alongside a J-beta primer mix, a sample-barcoded 5' primer served in a second PCR lasting 7 to 11 cycles. TCRdb re-called the 5' RACE reads with MiXCR, one entry per CDR3 protein. The table records 650,000 to 1,000,000 distinct CDR3 sequences, 30% to 45% of them present only once. Sample: blood. The receptors shown here come from a man between 18 and 29 years old in good health.

J is TRBJ1-5 and V is TRBV20-1, with D possibly being TRBD1 or TRBD2 (5 bases each). Judging by the DNA end, TRBJ2-3 fits better; the J call may be wrong. This CDR3 comprises 14 residues. CDR1 and CDR2 (germline): DFQATT, SNEGSKA (reference sequence). The CDR3 bases are TGCAGTGCCCAGAGGGGAGCCCCGGGGCAGCCCCAGTATTTT. Translating it yields CSAQRGAPGQPQYF.

This clonotype was recorded a few times. This sequence joins TRBV12-3 or TRBV12-4 and TRBJ2-2; the match to TRBD2 covers 14 bases. The trim removed 6 bases at V and 3 bases at J, leaving 6 bases unmatched. The CDR3 is 17 amino acids. CDR3 region: CASRGTSGGAYTGELFF. The CDR3 DNA follows: TGTGCCAGCAGGGGGACTAGCGGGGGTGCGTACACCGGGGAGCTGTTTTTT.

The CDR3 reads CASSSAVGTGESPLHF. The CDR3 nucleotides read TGCGCCAGCAGCTCGGCCGTTGGGACAGGGGAATCACCCCTCCACTTT. V gene TRBV5-1 combines with J gene TRBJ1-6; 10 nucleotides agree with TRBD1. The CDR3 extends over 16 amino acids. Germline CDR1 reads SGHRS; CDR2 reads YFSETQ. V gave up 3 bases and J gave up 10 bases; unmatched junction bases: 10.

The gene calls are TRBV6-2 or TRBV6-3 and TRBJ2-1; D not certain. This CDR3 spans 17 amino acids. Germline V lookup: CDR1 MNHEY, CDR2 SVGEGT. Trimming took off 0 bases at V and 4 bases at J, with 16 bases between the two ends. The CDR3 sequence: CASSYSPPAGLYNEQFF. The CDR3 coding sequence is TGTGCCAGCAGTTACTCCCCCCCGGCCGGGCTATACAATGAGCAGTTCTTC.

This rearrangement joins TRBV15 to TRBJ1-1, with D unresolved. V dropped 8 bases and J dropped 5 bases, with 15 bases sitting between them. Germline CDR1 reads LNHNV; CDR2 reads YYDKDF (reference sequence). The CDR3 extends over 13 amino acids. The CDR3 bases are TGTGCCACCGAGCGGGCAGGTGAAACTGAAGCTTTCTTT. This translates into CATERAGETEAFF.

This clonotype was seen repeatedly, ten times or more. This chain uses TRBV10-3 with TRBJ1-2; D remains ambiguous. This CDR3 spans 13 amino acids. CDR1 ENHRY and CDR2 SYGVKD come from the germline V gene. V dropped 3 bases and J dropped 2 bases, with 7 bases sitting between them. CDR3: CAISDAENYGYTF. The CDR3 DNA sequence: TGTGCCATCAGTGATGCCGAAAACTATGGCTACACCTTC.

The chain links TRBV20-1 to TRBJ1-1; TRBD1 is a possible D gene (5 bases). Per the germline V gene, CDR1 is DFQATT and CDR2 is SNEGSKA (reference sequence). This CDR3 has 15 residues. Trimming took off 3 bases at V and 3 bases at J, with 17 bases between the two ends. Here the CDR3 DNA reads TGCAGTGCTAGTGATTTGGGGCTGAGGGACACTGAAGCTTTCTTT. Translated: CSASDLGLRDTEAFF.

This chain joins TRBV28 and TRBJ2-5; D might be TRBD1 or TRBD2, each matching 5 bases. V shed 4 bases and J shed 2 bases, with 14 bases lying between them. CDR3 length: 15 amino acids. In germline, CDR1 is MDHEN, CDR2 SYDVKM. The CDR3 region has the DNA TGTGCCAGCAGTTCCCCCCCTGGGGGACAAGAGACCCAGTACTTC. Translation gives CASSSPPGGQETQYF.

The gene calls are TRBV5-5 and TRBJ2-5; the match to TRBD1 covers 7 bases. CDR1 and CDR2 (germline): SGHKS, YYEKEE (reference sequence). The CDR3 sequence is 16 residues long. V lost 4 bases, J lost 2 bases, and 11 bases stayed unmatched. CDR3 sequence (DNA): TGTGCCAGCAGCATGACAGGGCCGAGTGAGCAAGAGACCCAGTACTTC. Protein: CASSMTGPSEQETQYF.

The chain joins TRBV7-9 to TRBJ2-7; the D gene is possibly TRBD1 (6 bases). The germline gives CDR1 SEHNR, CDR2 FQNEAQ (reference sequence). The CDR3 spans 14 residues. Trimming removed 5 bases at V and 5 bases at J, with 16 bases between. CDR3 in DNA: TGTGCCAGCAGCATCAGGGGAGTCGGAAACGAGCAGTACTTC. Its translation is CASSIRGVGNEQYF.

This clonotype was picked up one time. The chain is built from TRBV7-9 and TRBJ1-4; D is possibly TRBD1 (5 bases). V lost 2 bases, J lost 8 bases, and 9 bases lay in between. The CDR3 has 13 amino acids. Per the germline V gene, CDR1 is SEHNR and CDR2 is FQNEAQ (reference sequence). CDR3 DNA: TGTGCCAGCAGCTTATTCCCAGGGGAAAAACTGTTTTTT. This gives the protein CASSLFPGEKLFF.

V gene TRBV4-3 combines with J gene TRBJ1-2; D gene uncertain. CDR1 is LGHNA and CDR2 is YSLEER in the germline V gene. This CDR3 has 15 residues. With 0 bases removed from V and 2 bases from J, the gap between germline ends came to 10 bases. This chain's CDR3 is CASSQDRAVNYGYTF. In DNA form, the CDR3 reads TGCGCCAGCAGCCAAGATCGGGCAGTCAACTATGGCTACACCTTC.

The V call is TRBV3-1, the J call TRBJ1-5; no definite D call. CDR1 LGHDT and CDR2 YNNKEL come from the germline V gene (reference sequence). This CDR3 comprises 14 residues. V was pared by 10 bases and J by 9 bases, with 22 bases between. CDR3 sequence: CATKRSRDPGPQHF. The CDR3, as DNA: TGTGCCACCAAAAGGTCTCGGGATCCAGGGCCCCAGCATTTT.

The chain employs TRBV25-1 and TRBJ2-7; D might be TRBD2 (6 bases). Per the germline V gene, CDR1 is MGHDK and CDR2 is SYGVNS. Trimming took 6 bases from V and 2 from J, leaving 11 bases between them. The CDR3 contains 13 residues. The CDR3 nucleotides read TGTGCCAGCAGCGGGGGAGCCACCTACGAGCAGTACTTC. This translates into CASSGGATYEQYF.

On this clonotype: One base away lies a much larger clone, so this may be a sequencing read error. This chain connects TRBV7-2 to TRBJ2-7; 8 bases are shared with TRBD1. The germline CDR1 and CDR2 sequences are SGHTA and FQGNSA. J lost 7 bases, V lost 6 bases, and 8 bases had no gene match. This CDR3 is built from 13 residues. CDR3 coding DNA: TGTGCCAGCAGACGGGACAGGAACAATGAGCAGTACTTC. This sequence encodes CASRRDRNNEQYF.

This clonotype turned up a few times. The V and J genes are TRBV9 and TRBJ2-2, with D possibly being TRBD2 (6 bases). CDR1 is SGDLS, CDR2 YYNGEE, per germline. This CDR3 has 15 residues. With 0 bases removed from V and 5 bases from J, the gap between germline ends came to 11 bases. The CDR3 protein is CASSVVEGWTGELFF. DNA of the CDR3: TGTGCCAGCAGCGTAGTGGAGGGGTGGACCGGGGAGCTGTTTTTT.

This chain joins TRBV20-1 and TRBJ2-3; TRBD2 aligns across 7 bases. Germline values: CDR1 DFQATT, CDR2 SNEGSKA (reference sequence). J gave up 1 base and V 6 bases, and 13 bases lay outside the gene matches. The CDR3 length is 16 residues. CDR3 sequence: CSAPRLGGGGTDTQYF. The CDR3 DNA reads TGCAGTGCCCCCCGACTAGGCGGGGGAGGCACAGATACGCAGTATTTT.

V is TRBV20-1 and J is TRBJ1-1; tentatively, D is TRBD1 (6 bases). Germline lookup yields CDR1 DFQATT and CDR2 SNEGSKA (reference sequence). The CDR3 contains 9 residues. V gave up 2 bases and J gave up 11 bases, with 6 bases separating them. In DNA form, the CDR3 reads TGCAGTGCTAGAAGGGGGGCTTTCTTT. Protein: CSARRGAFF.

This clonotype has ten or more counts. This chain links TRBV20-1 with TRBJ2-3, with D perhaps given as TRBD1 or TRBD2 (5 bases each). This CDR3 has 14 amino acids. CDR1 is DFQATT, CDR2 SNEGSKA, per germline (reference sequence). Trimming stripped 5 bases from V and 7 bases from J, with 19 bases between. CDR3 region: CSAPQPGTPNTQYF. CDR3 DNA: TGCAGTGCTCCCCAACCGGGGACCCCAAATACGCAGTATTTT.

The V call is TRBV27, the J call TRBJ1-2; 8 nucleotides align to TRBD1. The trim removed 8 bases at V and 8 bases at J, leaving 13 bases unmatched. The CDR3 sequence is 14 residues long. The germline gives CDR1 MNHEY, CDR2 SMNVEV (reference sequence). The chain's CDR3 is CASGSRDRGNGYTF. CDR3 nucleotides: TGTGCCAGCGGTTCACGCGACAGGGGAAACGGCTACACCTTC.